This T cell receptor (beta chain) appears in the sequencing data of a study of OX40 agonist ivuxolimab in advanced cancers. Overall study: The group had a mean age of about 60 years, ranged from 23 to 79, and was just under 85% male. Enrollees could have had prior anti-PD-1, anti-PD-L1 or anti-CTLA-4 therapy, which about 42% had received.

TCRdb keeps only in-frame clones here, not all; method: immunoSEQ multiplex PCR. Of 70,000 to 80,000 clones detected, approximately 86% appear once; the ten largest clones hold 0.86%. V dropped 0 bases and J dropped 6; count of bases not matched to a gene: 8. CDR3 length: 16 amino acids. CDR1 is SGHVS, CDR2 FQNEAQ, per germline. Here the sequenced sample was CD4+ or CD8+ T cells sorted from blood, taken in a trial of the OX40 agonist ivuxolimab. This clonotype was obtained from an adult with an advanced solid tumor such as melanoma, head and neck, liver or kidney cancer. The chain links TRBV7-8 to TRBJ1-1; 9 bases line up with TRBD1. CDR3 sequence reads: CASSLAQTGGAAEAFF. The CDR3, as DNA: TGTGCCAGCAGCTTAGCTCAAACAGGGGGCGCGGCTGAAGCTTTCTTT.